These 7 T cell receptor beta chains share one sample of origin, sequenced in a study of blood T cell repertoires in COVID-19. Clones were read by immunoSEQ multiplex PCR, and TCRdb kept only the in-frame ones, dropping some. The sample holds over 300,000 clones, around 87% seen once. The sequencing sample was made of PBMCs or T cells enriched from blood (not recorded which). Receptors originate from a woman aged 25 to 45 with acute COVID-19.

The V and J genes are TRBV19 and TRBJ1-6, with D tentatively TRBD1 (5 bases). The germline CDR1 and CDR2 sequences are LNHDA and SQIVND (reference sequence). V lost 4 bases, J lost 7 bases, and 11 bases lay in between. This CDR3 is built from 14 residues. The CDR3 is CASSNQGNNSPLHF. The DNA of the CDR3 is TGTGCCAGTAGTAACCAGGGAAACAATTCACCCCTCCACTTT.

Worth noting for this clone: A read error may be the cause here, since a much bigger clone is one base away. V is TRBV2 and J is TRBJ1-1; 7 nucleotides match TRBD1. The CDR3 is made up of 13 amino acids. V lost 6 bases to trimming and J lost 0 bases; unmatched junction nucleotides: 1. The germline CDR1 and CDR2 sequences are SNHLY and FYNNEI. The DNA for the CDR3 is TGTGCCAGCAGCGACAGGGTGAACACTGAAGCTTTCTTT. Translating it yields CASSDRVNTEAFF.

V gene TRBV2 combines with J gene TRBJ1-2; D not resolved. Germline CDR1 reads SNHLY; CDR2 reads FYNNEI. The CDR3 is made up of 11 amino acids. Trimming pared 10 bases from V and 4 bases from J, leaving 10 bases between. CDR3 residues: CATREGYGYTF. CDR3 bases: TGTGCCACCCGGGAAGGCTATGGCTACACCTTC.

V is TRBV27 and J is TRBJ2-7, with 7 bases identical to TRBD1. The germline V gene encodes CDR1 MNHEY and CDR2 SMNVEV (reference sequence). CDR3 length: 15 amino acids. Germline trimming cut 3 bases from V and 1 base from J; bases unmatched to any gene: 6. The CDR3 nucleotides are TGTGCCAGCAGTTTTGAGGACAGGTTTTCCTACGAGCAGTACTTC. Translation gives CASSFEDRFSYEQYF.

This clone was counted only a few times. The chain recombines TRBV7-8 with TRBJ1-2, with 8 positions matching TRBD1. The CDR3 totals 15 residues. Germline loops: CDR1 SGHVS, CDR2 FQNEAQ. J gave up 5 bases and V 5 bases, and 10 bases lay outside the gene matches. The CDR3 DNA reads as TGTGCCAGCAGCGAAGGGGGGACAGGATTATATGGCTACACCTTC. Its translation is CASSEGGTGLYGYTF.

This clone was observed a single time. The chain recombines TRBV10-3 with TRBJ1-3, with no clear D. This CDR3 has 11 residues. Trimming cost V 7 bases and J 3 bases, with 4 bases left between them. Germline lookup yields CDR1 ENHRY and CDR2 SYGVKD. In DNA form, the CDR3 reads TGTGCCATCACTAGTGGAAACACCATATATTTT. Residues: CAITSGNTIYF.

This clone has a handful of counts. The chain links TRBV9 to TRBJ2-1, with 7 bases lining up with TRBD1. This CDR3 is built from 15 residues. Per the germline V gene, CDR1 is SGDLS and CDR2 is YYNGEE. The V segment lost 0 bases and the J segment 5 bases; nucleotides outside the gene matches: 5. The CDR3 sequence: CASSVEGTDNNEQFF. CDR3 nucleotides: TGTGCCAGCAGCGTAGAAGGGACAGACAACAATGAGCAGTTCTTC.